The 8 T cell receptor beta chains below come from one sample, sequenced in a study of T-cell reconstitution after alpha-beta-depleted transplantation in children (dated by TCRdb to the mid-2010s). Read against the paper, the sample's treatment or condition label means: allogeneic hematopoietic cell transplantation with graft depleted of TCRalphabeta T cells and CD19 B cells. Library preparation was by PCR. For sequencing, an Illumina HiSeq 2500 was employed. To normalize quantification of the TCRbeta repertoire, the TCR libraries were built with molecular barcoding that relied on unique molecular identifiers. In-frame beta chains were kept once TCRdb had trimmed the public reads at Q25 with fastp and called clones with MiXCR. Under each unique CDR3 protein, matching rows form one entry showing the most common genes and DNA. Here the sample has 500,000 to 750,000 distinct CDR3 sequences; about a quarter occur a single time. Around a third of the sample comes from the top ten.

The specimen was PBMCs, collected before TCRalphabeta/CD19-depleted stem cell transplant. The receptors stem from a boy younger than two with Wiskott-Aldrich syndrome, due to receive a stem cell transplant.

This rearrangement joins TRBV7-2 to TRBJ2-7; no firm D call. V lost 1 base, J lost 5 bases, and 18 bases lay in between. The germline CDR1 and CDR2 sequences are SGHTA and FQGNSA. The CDR3 consists of 16 residues. Here the CDR3 DNA reads TGTGCCAGCAGCTTAGGTGTCGGCGCATTAGGCAACGAGCAGTACTTC. This codes for CASSLGVGALGNEQYF.

The genes are TRBV15 and TRBJ2-7, with TRBD2 matching 7 bases. Germline trimming cut 3 bases from V and 3 bases from J; bases unmatched to any gene: 8. Germline loops: CDR1 LNHNV, CDR2 YYDKDF (reference sequence). The length of the CDR3 is 15 residues. CDR3 sequence reads: CATSSGTIPSYEQYF. DNA of the CDR3: TGTGCCACCAGCAGTGGGACTATACCCAGCTACGAGCAGTACTTC.

This clonotype was counted only a few times. J is TRBJ2-3 and V is TRBV10-3; D is possibly TRBD2 (5 bases). V lost 2 bases and J lost 1, with 10 bases in between. The CDR3 contains 15 residues. Germline lookup yields CDR1 ENHRY and CDR2 SYGVKD. The CDR3 DNA reads TGTGCCATCAGTGAGCTACCACTAGGCACAGATACGCAGTATTTT. This gives the protein CAISELPLGTDTQYF.

This clonotype has a handful of counts. The CDR3 DNA is TGCAGCGTTGAGAGGGACAGGGACACTGAAGCTTTCTTT. Protein sequence: CSVERDRDTEAFF. The chain employs TRBV29-1 and TRBJ1-1, with 9 bases that match TRBD1. V trimming: 3 bases; J trimming: 3 bases; junction bases outside the gene matches: 2. Germline CDR1 SQVTM, CDR2 ANQGSEA. The CDR3 covers 13 residues.

This clonotype was detected a few times. The V gene is TRBV5-1, the J gene TRBJ2-1, with 10 bases lining up with TRBD2. CDR1 and CDR2 from the germline V gene are SGHRS and YFSETQ. The CDR3 has 15 residues. Losses at the gene ends were 4 bases for V and 7 bases for J; bases not matched to a gene: 8. The CDR3 region has the DNA TGCGCCAGCAGCCATGGACTAGCGGTTAGTAATGAGCAGTTCTTC. Its protein is CASSHGLAVSNEQFF.

V usage is TRBV4-1 and J usage is TRBJ2-5; 7 positions agree with TRBD1. CDR1 and CDR2 from the germline V gene are MGHRA and YSYEKL. With V trimmed by 0 bases and J by 4 bases, 8 bases remained unmatched. CDR3 size: 16 residues. CDR3 DNA sequence: TGCGCCAGCAGCCAAGATAGGGGGCGCAGGGTAGAGACCCAGTACTTC. This sequence encodes CASSQDRGRRVETQYF.

This chain connects TRBV7-2 to TRBJ2-1; D ambiguous. Germline CDR1 and CDR2: SGHTA and FQGNSA. The CDR3 loop spans 13 amino acids. Trimming stripped 6 bases from V and 4 bases from J, with 10 bases between. For the CDR3, the DNA is TGTGCCAGCAGTTCCCCTCTTTACAATGAGCAGTTCTTC. Translated: CASSSPLYNEQFF.

The J gene is TRBJ2-1, the V gene TRBV29-1, with 8 bases matching TRBD2. CDR1 SQVTM and CDR2 ANQGSEA come from the germline V gene. J gave up 3 bases and V 4 bases, and 8 bases lay outside the gene matches. The CDR3 has 15 amino acids. CDR3 coding DNA: TGCAGCGTTGCCCCGGGACTAGGCCTCTACAATGAGCAGTTCTTC. Encoded protein: CSVAPGLGLYNEQFF.